This T cell receptor (beta chain) derives from a study of T cell repertoires in cytomegalovirus infection. Study at large: Public TCR beta signatures indicated both CMV infection and matching HLA type. Findings and caveats of the study: Predominance within the ex vivo response was attributable to HLA-C-restricted CMV-specific TCR beta clonotypes. Public TCR beta family frequency separated CMV-and-HLA carriers, including in an independent cohort.

Trimming stripped 0 bases from V and 5 bases from J, with 4 bases between. The germline CDR1 and CDR2 sequences are DFQATT and SNEGSKA (reference sequence). CDR3 length: 11 amino acids. On this clonotype: No antigen is known for it.

TCRdb re-called the reads through MiXCR, storing one row per CDR3 protein. There are some 250,000 distinct CDR3 sequences in the sample; 8% to 9.5% occur only once, and roughly 16% lies in the top ten. The specimen was PBMCs. The V call is TRBV20-1, the J call TRBJ1-1; D is ambiguous. This TCR was sampled from a human donor in good health (CMV status not recorded). Some clones in this sample may be carry-over from other donors' samples. Written as DNA, the CDR3 is TGCAGTGCTAGAGATGGTACTGAAGCTTTCTTT. It encodes CSARDGTEAFF.